These 29 T cell receptor beta chains were all obtained from the same sample, sequenced in a study of shared clonotypes between healthy human individuals. The protocol was immunoSEQ multiplex PCR, while the TCRdb copy is restricted to in-frame clones and leaves out a portion. This table holds 2 million to 2.5 million clones, approximately 94% found once. CD45RO negativity and positive selection for CCR7 defined naive CD8 cells, a population that excluded terminally differentiated effector memory CD45RA+ cells. Sequences were obtained from naive CD8+ T cells from PBMCs. Every receptor here comes from a man in his late teens or twenties in good health. Some clones in this sample may be carry-over from other donors' samples.

The genes are TRBV11-2 and TRBJ2-7; no firm D call. There are 11 residues in the CDR3. CDR1 is SGHAT, CDR2 FQNNGV, per germline. The germline V and J ends were trimmed by 7 bases and 13 bases, with 17 bases remaining between them. The CDR3 sequence is CASKKEGGVYF. The CDR3 DNA is TGTGCCAGCAAAAAAGAAGGTGGGGTATACTTC.

The chain employs TRBV9 and TRBJ1-4, with 7 bases fitting TRBD1. CDR1 and CDR2 (germline): SGDLS, YYNGEE. Losses at the gene ends were 3 bases for V and 4 bases for J; bases not matched to a gene: 6. The CDR3 sequence is 15 residues long. The CDR3 here is CASSAEGAFNEKLFF. In nucleotides, the CDR3 is TGTGCCAGCAGCGCGGAGGGGGCCTTTAATGAAAAACTGTTTTTT.

V and J are TRBV10-1 and TRBJ2-3; 9 bases are a match to TRBD2. The germline gives CDR1 WNHNN, CDR2 SYGVQD (reference sequence). CDR3 size: 16 residues. Trimming cost V 0 bases and J 2 bases; bases outside gene matches: 3. The CDR3 sequence is CASSESSGGTTDTQYF. The CDR3 DNA reads as TGCGCCAGCAGTGAGTCTAGCGGGGGAACCACAGATACGCAGTATTTT.

The V call is TRBV27, the J call TRBJ2-6; 7 bases are shared with TRBD1. V lost 4 bases, J lost 4 bases, and 7 bases stayed unmatched. CDR1 MNHEY and CDR2 SMNVEV come from the germline V gene (reference sequence). The CDR3 sequence is 16 residues long. The CDR3 sequence: CASSSRGTLGANVLTF. CDR3 nucleotide sequence: TGTGCCAGCAGTTCCAGGGGGACCCTCGGGGCCAACGTCCTGACTTTC. The full variable domain, with the rest looked up from reference TRBV27 and TRBJ2-6, is EAQVTQNPRYLITVTGKKLTVTCSQNMNHEYMSWYRQDPGLGLRQIYYSMNVEVTDKGDVPEGYKVSRKEKRNFPLILESPSPNQTSLYFCASSSRGTLGANVLTFGAGSRLTVL.

This clone was observed once. The chain joins TRBV5-6 to TRBJ2-7, with 11 bases identical to TRBD1. The germline V gene encodes CDR1 SGHDT and CDR2 YYEEEE. This CDR3 comprises 14 residues. The junction had 3 bases not matched to a gene; V was cut back by 4 bases and J by 3 bases. The CDR3 here is CASSEGTGGYEQYF. The CDR3 DNA follows: TGTGCCAGCAGCGAAGGGACAGGGGGCTACGAGCAGTACTTC.

The chain links TRBV9 to TRBJ2-3, with TRBD2 identical over 12 bases. CDR1 and CDR2 from the germline V gene are SGDLS and YYNGEE. The CDR3 contains 19 residues. The V and J ends lost 3 bases and 9 bases, in that order; junction bases with no gene match: 20. The DNA for the CDR3 is TGTGCCAGCAGCGAGGGCGACCTAGCGGGAGGGCCCCTTCTCGGGACGCAGTATTTT. It specifies CASSEGDLAGGPLLGTQYF.

This clone was detected only once. The chain combines TRBV19 with TRBJ2-5; 7 bases line up with TRBD1. The CDR3 is 15 residues long. V was pared by 6 bases and J by 3 bases, with 10 bases of the junction left unmatched. From germline, CDR1 is LNHDA and CDR2 SQIVND (reference sequence). The CDR3: CASSLGQGVEETQYF. The CDR3, as DNA: TGTGCCAGTAGCCTTGGTCAGGGGGTCGAAGAGACCCAGTACTTC.

V gene TRBV5-4 combines with J gene TRBJ1-2, with unresolved D. The CDR3 runs to 14 residues. V lost 2 bases to trimming and J lost 6 bases, with 14 bases between them. Looked up from germline, CDR1 is SGHNT and CDR2 is YYREEE (reference sequence). The CDR3 DNA reads as TGTGCCAGCAGCTTCCACCCCGAAAGGGATGGCTACACCTTC. Translating gives CASSFHPERDGYTF.

This clone was seen once. The chain joins TRBV27 to TRBJ2-7; no reliable D call. The CDR3 runs to 13 residues. CDR1 and CDR2 (germline): MNHEY, SMNVEV (reference sequence). Trimming shortened V by 5 bases and J by 5 bases, and 13 bases separated the two germline ends. CDR3: CASSNGLYNEQYF. CDR3 DNA sequence: TGTGCCAGCAGTAACGGGCTTTATAACGAGCAGTACTTC.

The chain couples TRBV19 to TRBJ1-1, with TRBD1 identical over 11 bases. The CDR3 loop spans 15 amino acids. Trimming cost V 6 bases and J 0 bases; bases outside gene matches: 3. CDR1 LNHDA and CDR2 SQIVND come from the germline V gene (reference sequence). The CDR3 bases are TGTGCCAGTAGCGGACAGGGGGCACTGAACACTGAAGCTTTCTTT. The encoded protein is CASSGQGALNTEAFF. Looking up the rest from reference TRBV19 and TRBJ1-1 gives the full variable domain: DGGITQSPKYLFRKEGQNVTLSCEQNLNHDAMYWYRQDPGQGLRLIYYSQIVNDFQKGDIAEGYSVSREKKESFPLTVTSAQKNPTAFYLCASSGQGALNTEAFFGQGTRLTVV.

This chain connects TRBV27 to TRBJ1-1, with 11 positions matching TRBD1. The CDR3 loop spans 14 amino acids. Trimming at V came to 6 bases and at J to 4 bases, leaving 4 bases not matched to a gene. Germline CDR1 is MNHEY and CDR2 is SMNVEV (reference sequence). Here the CDR3 reads CASSHGTGGTEAFF. Here the CDR3 DNA reads TGTGCCAGCAGCCACGGGACAGGGGGCACTGAAGCTTTCTTT.

V gene TRBV27 combines with J gene TRBJ2-7, with TRBD1 matching 7 bases. This CDR3 comprises 14 residues. Per germline, CDR1 MNHEY and CDR2 SMNVEV (reference sequence). V gave up 8 bases and J gave up 0 bases; unmatched junction bases: 7. CDR3 amino acids: CASQLRGSSYEQYF. The DNA for the CDR3 is TGTGCCAGCCAACTCAGGGGGAGCTCCTACGAGCAGTACTTC.

The rearrangement uses TRBV27 and TRBJ2-3; D might be TRBD1 (6 bases). Germline assignment: CDR1 MNHEY and CDR2 SMNVEV (reference sequence). V gave up 4 bases and J gave up 6 bases, with 17 bases separating them. The CDR3 covers 15 residues. The CDR3 loop is CASSSAGASVDTQYF. DNA for the CDR3: TGTGCCAGCAGTTCGGCAGGGGCCTCCGTGGATACGCAGTATTTT.

The chain joins TRBV7-9 to TRBJ2-5; D possibly corresponds to TRBD2 (6 bases). V was pared by 5 bases and J by 0 bases, with 10 bases between. The CDR3 has 14 amino acids. Germline V gene lookup returns CDR1 SEHNR and CDR2 FQNEAQ (reference sequence). This CDR3 is CASSRGLYQETQYF. DNA for the CDR3: TGTGCCAGCAGCCGAGGACTATACCAAGAGACCCAGTACTTC.

A single count supports this clone. CDR3 region: CASSVSGGRDTQYF. The CDR3, as DNA: TGTGCCAGCAGCGTATCAGGGGGTAGGGATACGCAGTATTTT. V is TRBV9 and J is TRBJ2-3; 7 nucleotides agree with TRBD1. Trimming took 1 base from V and 6 from J; bases not matched to a gene: 5. This CDR3 spans 14 amino acids. Germline CDR1 and CDR2: SGDLS and YYNGEE.

The DNA for the CDR3 is TGTGCCAGCAGCGGGACAGGGTTTGGTGGCTACACCTTC. Amino acid sequence: CASSGTGFGGYTF. J is TRBJ1-2 and V is TRBV6-5; the match to TRBD1 covers 9 bases. This CDR3 has 13 residues. Trimming took 6 bases from V and 7 from J; bases not matched to a gene: 6. Germline CDR1 is MNHEY and CDR2 is SVGAGI.

V usage is TRBV9 and J usage is TRBJ2-1, with TRBD2 matching over 15 bases. Germline lookup yields CDR1 SGDLS and CDR2 YYNGEE. The J segment lost 0 bases and the V segment lost 0 bases, leaving 10 bases of the junction unmatched. The CDR3 has 21 residues. The DNA for the CDR3 is TGTGCCAGCAGCGTAGACGAGTGGGGACTAGCGGGGGGAAGCTCCTACAATGAGCAGTTCTTC. This translates into CASSVDEWGLAGGSSYNEQFF. The whole variable domain, remainder taken from reference TRBV9 and TRBJ2-1, is DSGVTQTPKHLITATGQRVTLRCSPRSGDLSVYWYQQSLDQGLQFLIQYYNGEERAKGNILERFSAQQFPDLHSELNLSSLELGDSALYFCASSVDEWGLAGGSSYNEQFFGPGTRLTVL.

The CDR3, as DNA: TGTGCCTGGTTCGCGAATGAGCAGTTCTTC. Encoded protein: CAWFANEQFF. The chain recombines TRBV30 with TRBJ2-1; D not resolved. In germline, CDR1 is GTSNPN, CDR2 SVGIG (reference sequence). Trimming took off 5 bases at V and 7 bases at J, with 6 bases between the two ends. The CDR3 consists of 10 residues.

This rearrangement joins TRBV27 to TRBJ1-2; 8 bases map to TRBD1. In germline, CDR1 is MNHEY, CDR2 SMNVEV (reference sequence). The CDR3 length is 14 residues. V gave up 3 bases and J gave up 8 bases; unmatched junction bases: 8. CDR3 nucleotides: TGTGCCAGCAGTTTTCAGGGGGCAGGAAGCGGCTACACCTTC. Translation gives CASSFQGAGSGYTF.

This clone was seen a handful of times. The V gene is TRBV13, the J gene TRBJ2-2, with 7 nucleotides matching TRBD2. CDR3 length equals 15 residues. Germline lookup yields CDR1 PRHDT and CDR2 FYEKMQ (reference sequence). The V and J ends lost 5 bases and 6 bases, in that order; junction bases with no gene match: 9. The CDR3 loop reads CASSHRLALAGELFF. The DNA for the CDR3 is TGTGCCAGCAGCCACCGACTAGCTCTTGCCGGGGAGCTGTTTTTT.

Here the CDR3 reads CASSPSGGGYTEAFF. As DNA, the CDR3 is TGTGCCAGCAGCCCATCTGGAGGCGGTTACACTGAAGCTTTCTTT. This chain connects TRBV9 to TRBJ1-1; no reliable D call. Trimming took 4 bases from V and 3 from J, leaving 16 bases between them. In germline, CDR1 is SGDLS, CDR2 YYNGEE. This CDR3 is 15 amino acids long.

The CDR3 here is CASSSTDRGHAQPQHF. DNA for the CDR3: TGTGCCAGCAGCTCTACCGACAGGGGGCATGCTCAGCCCCAGCATTTT. V usage is TRBV5-6 and J usage is TRBJ1-5, with 10 nucleotides matching TRBD1. The ends lost 3 bases at V and 6 bases at J; junction bases unmatched: 9. The CDR3 extends over 16 amino acids. The germline V gene encodes CDR1 SGHDT and CDR2 YYEEEE.

This clone was counted only a few times. CDR3 DNA: TGCGCCAGCAGTGGGTTGATGAACACTGAAGCTTTCTTT. Its protein is CASSGLMNTEAFF. The rearrangement links TRBV5-1 to TRBJ1-1; no reliable D call. Trimming pared 5 bases from V and 0 bases from J, leaving 8 bases between. CDR3 length equals 13 residues. In germline, CDR1 is SGHRS, CDR2 YFSETQ.

The V call is TRBV11-2, the J call TRBJ2-2; perhaps TRBD2 as D (6 bases). The CDR3 runs 16 residues. V lost 2 bases and J 4 bases, leaving 14 bases between the germline ends. CDR1 and CDR2 from the germline V gene are SGHAT and FQNNGV. The CDR3 region has the DNA TGTGCCAGCAGCTTAAGCGGGTACCACAGCACCGGGGAGCTGTTTTTT. Its translation: CASSLSGYHSTGELFF.

The sample holds a few counts of this clone. This chain joins TRBV5-1 and TRBJ2-7, with 9 bases lining up with TRBD1. The germline CDR1 and CDR2 sequences are SGHRS and YFSETQ. The CDR3 length is 14 residues. With V trimmed by 4 bases and J by 2 bases, 4 bases remained unmatched. CDR3 amino acids: CASSQGQGTYEQYF. The CDR3 nucleotides read TGCGCCAGCAGCCAGGGACAGGGTACCTACGAGCAGTACTTC.

The rearrangement uses TRBV6-1 and TRBJ1-1; no clear D gene. Germline V gene sequence: CDR1 MNHNS, CDR2 SASEGT. V was shortened by 2 bases and J by 3 bases, with 10 bases between the two germline ends. The CDR3 covers 14 residues. Written as DNA, the CDR3 is TGTGCCAGCAGTGAAACCCCAGCCTACACTGAAGCTTTCTTT. Translated, it gives CASSETPAYTEAFF.

The chain recombines TRBV6-6 with TRBJ1-2, with D uncertain. The CDR3 runs to 13 residues. V was shortened by 10 bases and J by 2 bases, with 14 bases between the two germline ends. Germline-derived CDR1 and CDR2 are MNHNY and SVGAGI (reference sequence). The CDR3 region has the DNA TGTGCCACCCGCGACGGACGGAACTATGGCTACACCTTC. This translates into CATRDGRNYGYTF.

The V gene is TRBV27, the J gene TRBJ2-7, with D hard to call. The length of the CDR3 is 14 residues. The germline V gene encodes CDR1 MNHEY and CDR2 SMNVEV (reference sequence). V shed 3 bases and J shed 0 bases, with 9 bases lying between them. The CDR3 sequence is CASSFASYSYEQYF. The CDR3 nucleotides read TGTGCCAGCAGTTTCGCCAGTTACTCCTACGAGCAGTACTTC.

V and J are TRBV9 and TRBJ2-7; the D is unclear. From germline, CDR1 is SGDLS and CDR2 YYNGEE. The V and J ends lost 3 bases and 1 base respectively, with 8 bases between them. This CDR3 contains 13 residues. The CDR3 loop is CASSDPHSYEQYF. The CDR3 DNA sequence: TGTGCCAGCAGCGATCCTCATTCCTACGAGCAGTACTTC.